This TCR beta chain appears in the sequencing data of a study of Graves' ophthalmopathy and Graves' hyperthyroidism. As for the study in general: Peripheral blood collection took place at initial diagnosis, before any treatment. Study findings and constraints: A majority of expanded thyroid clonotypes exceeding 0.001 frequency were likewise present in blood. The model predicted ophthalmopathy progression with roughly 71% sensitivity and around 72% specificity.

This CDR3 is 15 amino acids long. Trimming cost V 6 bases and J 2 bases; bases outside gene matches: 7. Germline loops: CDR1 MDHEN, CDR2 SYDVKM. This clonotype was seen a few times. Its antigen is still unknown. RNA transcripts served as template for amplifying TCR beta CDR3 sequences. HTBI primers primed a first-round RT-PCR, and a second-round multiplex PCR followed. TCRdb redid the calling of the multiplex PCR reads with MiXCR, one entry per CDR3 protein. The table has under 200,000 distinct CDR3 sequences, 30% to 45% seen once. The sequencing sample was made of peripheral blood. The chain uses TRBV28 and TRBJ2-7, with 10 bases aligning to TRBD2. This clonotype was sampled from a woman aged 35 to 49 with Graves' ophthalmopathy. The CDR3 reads CASSPGLAEAYEQYF. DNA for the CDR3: TGTGCCAGCAGCCCCGGACTAGCGGAGGCCTACGAGCAGTACTTC.